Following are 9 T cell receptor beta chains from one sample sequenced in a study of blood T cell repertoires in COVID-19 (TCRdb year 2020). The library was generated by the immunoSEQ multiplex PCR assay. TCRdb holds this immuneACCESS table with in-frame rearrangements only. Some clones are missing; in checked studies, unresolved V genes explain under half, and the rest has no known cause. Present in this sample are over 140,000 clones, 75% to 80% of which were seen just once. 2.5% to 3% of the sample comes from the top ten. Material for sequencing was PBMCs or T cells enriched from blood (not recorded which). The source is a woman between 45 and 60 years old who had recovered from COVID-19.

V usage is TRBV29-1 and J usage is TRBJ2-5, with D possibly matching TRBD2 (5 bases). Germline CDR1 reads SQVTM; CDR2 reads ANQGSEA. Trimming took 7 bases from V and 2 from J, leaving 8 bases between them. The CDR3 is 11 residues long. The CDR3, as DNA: TGCAGCGCTGGACTTCAAGAGACCCAGTACTTC. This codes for CSAGLQETQYF.

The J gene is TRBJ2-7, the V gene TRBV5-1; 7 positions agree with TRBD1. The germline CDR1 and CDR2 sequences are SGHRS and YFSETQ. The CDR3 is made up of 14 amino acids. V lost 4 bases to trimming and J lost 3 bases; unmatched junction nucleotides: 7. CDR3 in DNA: TGCGCCAGCAGCGTTTCGGGACAGAGCTACGAGCAGTACTTC. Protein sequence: CASSVSGQSYEQYF.

In nucleotides, the CDR3 is TGCGCCAGCAGCCAACCTTATACTAGGAGGAGAGACAATGAGCAGTTCTTC. It encodes CASSQPYTRRRDNEQFF. The rearrangement links TRBV4-1 to TRBJ2-1, with D perhaps TRBD2 (5 bases). In germline, CDR1 is MGHRA, CDR2 YSYEKL. This CDR3 is built from 17 residues. Trimming removed 2 bases at V and 5 bases at J, with 19 bases between.

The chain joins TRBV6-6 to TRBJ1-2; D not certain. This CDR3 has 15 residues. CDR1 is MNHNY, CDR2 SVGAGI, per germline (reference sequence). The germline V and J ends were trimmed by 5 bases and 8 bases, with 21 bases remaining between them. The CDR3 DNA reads TGTGCCAGCAGTCCCGGAACTGAGGGAGAGGGAGGCTACACCTTC. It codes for CASSPGTEGEGGYTF.

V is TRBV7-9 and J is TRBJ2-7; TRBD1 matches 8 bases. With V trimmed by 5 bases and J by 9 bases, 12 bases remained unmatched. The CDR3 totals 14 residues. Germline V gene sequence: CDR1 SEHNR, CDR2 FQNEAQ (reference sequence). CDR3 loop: CASSGDRYRGAQYF. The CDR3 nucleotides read TGTGCCAGCAGCGGAGATCGGTACAGGGGGGCGCAGTACTTC.

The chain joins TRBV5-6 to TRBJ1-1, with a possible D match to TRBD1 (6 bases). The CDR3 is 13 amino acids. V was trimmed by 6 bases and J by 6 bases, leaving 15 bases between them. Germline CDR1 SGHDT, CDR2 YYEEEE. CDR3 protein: CASTMTGGAEAFF. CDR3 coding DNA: TGTGCCAGCACAATGACGGGGGGCGCTGAAGCTTTCTTT.

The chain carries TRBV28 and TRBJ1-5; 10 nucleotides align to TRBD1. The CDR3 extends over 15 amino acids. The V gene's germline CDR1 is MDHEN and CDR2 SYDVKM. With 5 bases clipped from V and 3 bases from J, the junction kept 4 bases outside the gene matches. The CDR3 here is CASSRTGGNNQPQHF. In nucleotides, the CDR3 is TGTGCCAGCAGTCGGACAGGGGGAAACAATCAGCCCCAGCATTTT.

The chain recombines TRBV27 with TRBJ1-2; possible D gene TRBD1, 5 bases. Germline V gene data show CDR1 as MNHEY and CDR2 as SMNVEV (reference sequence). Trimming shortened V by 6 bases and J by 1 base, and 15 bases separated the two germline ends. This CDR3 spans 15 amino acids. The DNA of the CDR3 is TGTGCCAGCAGAGCGGGGGACCGAGTTAACTATGGCTACACCTTC. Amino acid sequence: CASRAGDRVNYGYTF.

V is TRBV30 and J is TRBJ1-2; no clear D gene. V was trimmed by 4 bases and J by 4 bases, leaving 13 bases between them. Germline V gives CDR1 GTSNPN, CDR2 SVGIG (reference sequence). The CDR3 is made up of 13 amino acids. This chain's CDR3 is CAWTREGGYGYTF. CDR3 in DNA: TGTGCCTGGACAAGGGAGGGTGGCTATGGCTACACCTTC.